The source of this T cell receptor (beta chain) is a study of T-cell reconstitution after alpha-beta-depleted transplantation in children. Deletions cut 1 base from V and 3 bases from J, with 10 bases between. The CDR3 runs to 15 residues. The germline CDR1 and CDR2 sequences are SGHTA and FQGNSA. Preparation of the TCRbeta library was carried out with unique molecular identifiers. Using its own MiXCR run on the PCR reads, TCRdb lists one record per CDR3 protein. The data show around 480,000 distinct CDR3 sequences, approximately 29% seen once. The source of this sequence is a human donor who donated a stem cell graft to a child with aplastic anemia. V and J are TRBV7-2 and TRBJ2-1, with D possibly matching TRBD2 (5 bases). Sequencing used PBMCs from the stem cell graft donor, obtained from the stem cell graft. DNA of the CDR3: TGTGCCAGCAGCTTAGAAGCGGCCCGCTACAATGAGCAGTTCTTC. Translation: CASSLEAARYNEQFF. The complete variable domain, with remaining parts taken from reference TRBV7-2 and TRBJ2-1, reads GAGVSQSPSNKVTEKGKDVELRCDPISGHTALYWYRQSLGQGLEFLIYFQGNSAPDKSGLPSDRFSAERTGGSVSTLTIQRTQQEDSAVYLCASSLEAARYNEQFFGPGTRLTVL.